The clone carrying this T cell receptor beta chain was found once. This sample was included in a study of control samples from healthy donors and cancer patients. Trimming removed 4 bases from V and 0 bases from J, with 13 bases in between. This CDR3 is built from 16 residues. Germline CDR1 and CDR2: MNHEY and SVGEGT. Profiled with immunoSEQ multiplex PCR; TCRdb holds only in-frame clones, not every one. The sample holds approximately 140,000 clones, around 92% seen once. This clonotype originated in a man in his fifties with head and neck cancer. Sequencing was performed on PBMCs. V and J are TRBV6-2 or TRBV6-3 and TRBJ1-3, with D maybe TRBD1 (6 bases). The chain's CDR3 is CASSSGTLSSGNTIYF. Written as DNA, the CDR3 is TGTGCCAGCAGTTCCGGGACACTGAGCTCTGGAAACACCATATATTTT.